Presented here are 28 T cell receptor beta chains from one specimen sequenced in a study of cytomegalovirus exposure and HLA in healthy donors. Use of 60 Vbeta and 13 Jbeta primers characterized the PCR. Sequencing was performed with immunoSEQ multiplex PCR; in TCRdb, only in-frame clones are kept and a portion is missing. The data show around 170,000 clones, around 80% seen once. Sequenced sample: PBMCs. The receptors come from a woman aged 45 to 65 in good health and CMV-seropositive.

The count of this clone is one. The chain couples TRBV5-5 to TRBJ1-1; no firm D call. CDR3 size: 13 residues. CDR1 and CDR2 (germline): SGHKS, YYEKEE (reference sequence). The V end lost 5 bases, the J end lost 3 bases, and 11 bases lay between the germline ends. CDR3 DNA sequence: TGTGCCAGCAGTCCTGAAGAGGACACTGAAGCTTTCTTT. Translation: CASSPEEDTEAFF.

The gene calls are TRBV27 and TRBJ2-5; D possibly corresponds to TRBD1 (6 bases). The tail of the sequence fits TRBJ2-7 better, so the J call may be wrong. Germline V gene lookup returns CDR1 MNHEY and CDR2 SMNVEV (reference sequence). This CDR3 region has 14 residues. The CDR3 DNA sequence: TGTGCCAGTTCACTAAGACAGGTGGGCTACGAGCAGTACTTC. Its translation: CASSLRQVGYEQYF.

This clone was counted once. This chain joins TRBV6-5 and TRBJ2-5, with 7 bases aligning to TRBD2. With 5 bases clipped from V and 3 bases from J, the junction kept 9 bases outside the gene matches. This CDR3 has 15 residues. The germline gives CDR1 MNHEY, CDR2 SVGAGI. The CDR3 loop reads CASSPFWAGEETQYF. The CDR3 region has the DNA TGTGCCAGCAGTCCCTTTTGGGCGGGAGAAGAGACCCAGTACTTC.

CDR3 sequence reads: CSATRTAEAFF. The CDR3 nucleotides are TGCAGTGCTACCAGGACAGCTGAAGCTTTCTTT. The chain combines TRBV20-1 with TRBJ1-1, with D perhaps matching TRBD1 (6 bases). The CDR3 runs 11 residues. Germline V lookup: CDR1 DFQATT, CDR2 SNEGSKA (reference sequence). V dropped 4 bases and J dropped 6 bases, with 9 bases sitting between them.

The genes are TRBV4-1 and TRBJ2-7; D remains ambiguous. Trimming shortened V by 0 bases and J by 7 bases, and 19 bases separated the two germline ends. CDR3 length: 16 amino acids. Germline CDR1 is MGHRA and CDR2 is YSYEKL. The CDR3 loop reads CASSQDSNPPLGEQYF. CDR3 in DNA: TGCGCCAGCAGCCAAGATAGTAACCCACCTCTCGGGGAGCAGTACTTC.

V is TRBV7-2 and J is TRBJ1-3; D not resolved. The CDR3 covers 15 residues. The V end was cut by 5 bases, the J end by 0 bases, with 11 bases between. CDR1 and CDR2 (germline): SGHTA, FQGNSA. For the CDR3, the DNA is TGTGCCAGCAGCCCAGGCAGATACTCTGGAAACACCATATATTTT. This gives the protein CASSPGRYSGNTIYF.

The genes are TRBV5-1 and TRBJ2-1; 9 nucleotides line up with TRBD1. Germline CDR1 and CDR2: SGHRS and YFSETQ. This CDR3 has 14 amino acids. Unmatched junction bases numbered 4, after V lost 0 bases and J lost 9 bases. CDR3 sequence (DNA): TGCGCCAGCAGCTTGGGGGACAGGGCGGGTGAGCAGTTCTTC. Translated: CASSLGDRAGEQFF.

The chain links TRBV30 to TRBJ2-1; perhaps TRBD2 as D (7 bases). Trimming cost V 0 bases and J 1 base, with 10 bases left between them. There are 15 residues in the CDR3. Germline V lookup: CDR1 GTSNPN, CDR2 SVGIG (reference sequence). For the CDR3, the DNA is TGTGCCTGGAGTGTAGGGGGGGCATCCTACAATGAGCAGTTCTTC. Translating gives CAWSVGGASYNEQFF.

The gene calls are TRBV27 and TRBJ1-1, with TRBD1 as a possible D gene (6 bases). Trimming pared 2 bases from V and 2 bases from J, leaving 12 bases between. CDR1 is MNHEY and CDR2 is SMNVEV in the germline V gene (reference sequence). This CDR3 region has 15 residues. The CDR3 is CASSLTRTANTEAFF. The CDR3 DNA is TGTGCCAGCAGTTTAACTAGGACAGCCAACACTGAAGCTTTCTTT.

The chain recombines TRBV7-2 with TRBJ2-6; D remains unclear. V was cut by 5 bases and J by 5 bases, with 10 bases left in between. The CDR3 totals 14 residues. Per the germline V gene, CDR1 is SGHTA and CDR2 is FQGNSA. Here the CDR3 DNA reads TGTGCCAGCAGCCCGGAGAGCTGGGCCAACGTCCTGACTTTC. Encoded protein: CASSPESWANVLTF. The full variable domain, its missing parts supplied by reference TRBV7-2 and TRBJ2-6, is GAGVSQSPSNKVTEKGKDVELRCDPISGHTALYWYRQSLGQGLEFLIYFQGNSAPDKSGLPSDRFSAERTGGSVSTLTIQRTQQEDSAVYLCASSPESWANVLTFGAGSRLTVL.

A single count supports this clone. The chain links TRBV11-2 to TRBJ2-2; 11 bases are a match to TRBD2. CDR1 is SGHAT and CDR2 is FQNNGV in the germline V gene. Trimming removed 2 bases from V and 1 base from J; junction bases left unmatched: 0. The CDR3 extends over 16 amino acids. The CDR3 DNA sequence: TGTGCCAGCAGCTTACTAGCGGGAGGGAACACCGGGGAGCTGTTTTTT. Residues: CASSLLAGGNTGELFF. The full variable domain, rest sourced from reference TRBV11-2 and TRBJ2-2, is EAGVAQSPRYKIIEKRQSVAFWCNPISGHATLYWYQQILGQGPKLLIQFQNNGVVDDSQLPKDRFSAERLKGVDSTLKIQPAKLEDSAVYLCASSLLAGGNTGELFFGEGSRLTVL.

The chain recombines TRBV7-2 with TRBJ1-2, with TRBD1 matching over 8 bases. Trimming removed 5 bases from V and 3 bases from J; junction bases left unmatched: 2. Germline V CDR1 and CDR2: SGHTA, FQGNSA. CDR3 length: 13 residues. The CDR3 loop is CASSPGGYYGYTF. CDR3 DNA: TGTGCCAGCAGCCCAGGGGGCTACTATGGCTACACCTTC.

J is TRBJ2-1 and V is TRBV12-5, with 9 nucleotides matching TRBD1. The CDR3 sequence is 16 residues long. The V gene's germline CDR1 is LGHNT and CDR2 FRNRAP. V trimming: 3 bases; J trimming: 10 bases; junction bases outside the gene matches: 13. As DNA, the CDR3 is TGTGCTAGTGGTTTCACCGTCCCGGGACAGGGCGGGGAGCAGTTCTTC. This sequence encodes CASGFTVPGQGGEQFF.

The chain joins TRBV5-8 to TRBJ1-2, with 10 bases lining up with TRBD1. Germline assignment: CDR1 SGHTS and CDR2 YDEGEE. CDR3 length: 16 residues. Germline trimming cut 4 bases from V and 8 bases from J; bases unmatched to any gene: 14. The CDR3 DNA is TGTGCCAGCAGCCCATCAGGACAGGGGGAAAGCGTCGGCTACACCTTC. Translating gives CASSPSGQGESVGYTF.

This chain links TRBV10-3 with TRBJ2-5; 15 bases align to TRBD2. The CDR3 has 16 amino acids. Germline CDR1 ENHRY, CDR2 SYGVKD. The J segment lost 4 bases and the V segment lost 0 bases, leaving 0 bases of the junction unmatched. As DNA, the CDR3 is TGTGCCATCAGTGAGTCGGGACTAGCGGGAGGAGAGACCCAGTACTTC. Amino acid sequence: CAISESGLAGGETQYF.

The rearrangement uses TRBV11-2 and TRBJ1-1; D unclear. The germline gives CDR1 SGHAT, CDR2 FQNNGV. V was pared by 3 bases and J by 4 bases, with 18 bases between. This CDR3 region has 16 residues. The CDR3 here is CASSLDRAGLGTEAFF. The CDR3 DNA reads TGTGCCAGCAGCTTGGATAGAGCAGGTCTGGGCACTGAAGCTTTCTTT.

Written as DNA, the CDR3 is TGTGCCAGCAGTACTCAACCTGGGACACTGCTCTCCTACGAGCAGTACTTC. As protein: CASSTQPGTLLSYEQYF. The genes are TRBV28 and TRBJ2-5; the D gene is possibly TRBD1 (6 bases). The J call may be faulty, since TRBJ2-7 better matches the DNA end. The CDR3 sequence is 17 residues long. Germline V gene sequence: CDR1 MDHEN, CDR2 SYDVKM.

A single count supports this clone. The chain uses TRBV11-3 and TRBJ2-5; possible D gene TRBD2, 5 bases. Trimming removed 4 bases from V and 7 bases from J, with 13 bases in between. The CDR3 loop spans 13 amino acids. Germline CDR1 reads SGHNT; CDR2 reads YENEEA. CDR3 nucleotides: TGTGCCAGCAGCTCCCCCGGAGGAGGGACCCAGTACTTC. Translated, it gives CASSSPGGGTQYF.

The chain combines TRBV5-4 with TRBJ2-5; perhaps TRBD2 as D (6 bases). Germline assignment: CDR1 SGHNT and CDR2 YYREEE (reference sequence). The CDR3 is 13 amino acids. Trimming took off 5 bases at V and 4 bases at J, with 12 bases between the two ends. The CDR3 loop reads CASRVGGTETQYF. As DNA, the CDR3 is TGTGCCAGCAGGGTGGGGGGAACAGAGACCCAGTACTTC.

V is TRBV30 and J is TRBJ2-7; 7 bases are shared with TRBD2. From germline, CDR1 is GTSNPN and CDR2 SVGIG (reference sequence). Trimming took 2 bases from V and 13 from J; bases not matched to a gene: 8. CDR3 size: 11 residues. DNA for the CDR3: TGTGCCTGGAGTATGGGGGGGGACCCTTACTTC. Translated, it gives CAWSMGGDPYF. The full variable domain, in which reference TRBV30 and TRBJ2-7 provide the parts outside the CDR3, is SQTIHQWPATLVQPVGSPLSLECTVEGTSNPNLYWYRQAAGRGLQLLFYSVGIGQISSEVPQNLSASRPQDRQFILSSKKLLLSDSGFYLCAWSMGGDPYFGPGTRLTVT.

The genes are TRBV5-5 and TRBJ1-1; D gene unclear. The V gene lost 0 bases and the J gene lost 10 bases, with 10 bases spanning the gap. CDR3 size: 12 residues. Germline-derived CDR1 and CDR2 are SGHKS and YYEKEE (reference sequence). CDR3 in amino acids: CASSLDVQRAFF. The CDR3, as DNA: TGTGCCAGCAGCTTGGACGTACAGAGAGCTTTCTTT.

The V and J genes are TRBV18 and TRBJ1-1; a possible D gene is TRBD1 (6 bases). V lost 3 bases and J lost 5, with 13 bases in between. Germline values: CDR1 KGHSH, CDR2 LQKENI. The length of the CDR3 is 14 residues. The CDR3 here is CASSPRQVGTEAFF. The CDR3 coding sequence is TGTGCCAGCTCACCCCGACAGGTGGGGACTGAAGCTTTCTTT.

The rearrangement links TRBV4-3 to TRBJ1-1, with D unclear. Germline V gene sequence: CDR1 LGHNA, CDR2 YSLEER. The CDR3 runs 11 residues. The V gene lost 6 bases and the J gene lost 9 bases, with 11 bases spanning the gap. CDR3 amino acids: CASSPGTKAFF. The CDR3 region has the DNA TGCGCCAGCAGTCCAGGCACCAAAGCTTTCTTT.

This clone was recorded once. The chain combines TRBV7-2 with TRBJ1-4; weak D call: TRBD1 (5 bases). Germline-derived CDR1 and CDR2 are SGHTA and FQGNSA. The length of the CDR3 is 14 residues. Trimming removed 5 bases at V and 0 bases at J, with 7 bases between. CDR3 amino acids: CASSLQATNEKLFF. The CDR3 coding sequence is TGTGCCAGCAGCCTACAGGCAACTAATGAAAAACTGTTTTTT.

The chain carries TRBV9 and TRBJ1-2, with 7 bases aligning to TRBD1. Germline lookup yields CDR1 SGDLS and CDR2 YYNGEE. Losses at the gene ends were 4 bases for V and 4 bases for J; bases not matched to a gene: 10. The CDR3 is made up of 15 amino acids. CDR3 residues: CASSPGTVSIYGYTF. CDR3 coding DNA: TGTGCCAGCAGCCCGGGGACAGTTTCCATCTATGGCTACACCTTC.

This sequence joins TRBV6-5 and TRBJ1-4, with a tentative D call TRBD1 (6 bases). V shed 4 bases and J shed 8 bases, with 11 bases lying between them. CDR3 length: 13 amino acids. Germline CDR1 is MNHEY and CDR2 is SVGAGI. The CDR3 DNA follows: TGTGCCAGCAGTTCGGGACACGAGGAAAAACTGTTTTTT. This codes for CASSSGHEEKLFF.

This clone turned up a few times. The chain couples TRBV16 to TRBJ1-2; D is unresolved. The germline CDR1 and CDR2 sequences are KGHSY and FQNENV. Trimming pared 2 bases from V and 2 bases from J, leaving 12 bases between. This CDR3 region has 15 residues. The CDR3 DNA follows: TGTGCCAGCAGCCAAGGCACAGCAGTGAACTATGGCTACACCTTC. This gives the protein CASSQGTAVNYGYTF.

This chain's CDR3 is CASSLATGTGLEKLFF. In nucleotides, the CDR3 is TGTGCCAGCAGCTTGGCCACCGGGACAGGGTTGGAAAAACTGTTTTTT. This rearrangement joins TRBV5-8 to TRBJ1-4, with 9 positions matching TRBD1. The CDR3 is made up of 16 amino acids. CDR1 is SGHTS, CDR2 YDEGEE, per germline. With 0 bases clipped from V and 8 bases from J, the junction kept 8 bases outside the gene matches. The variable domain in full, completed from reference TRBV5-8 and TRBJ1-4, reads EAGVTQSPTHLIKTRGQQATLRCSPISGHTSVYWYQQALGLGLQFLLWYDEGEERNRGNFPPRFSGRQFPNYSSELNVNALELEDSALYLCASSLATGTGLEKLFFGSGTQLSVL.